These 28 T cell receptor beta chains came from one sample sequenced in a study of blood T cell repertoires in COVID-19 (dated by TCRdb to the early 2020s). Library method: the immunoSEQ multiplex PCR assay. Held by TCRdb, this immuneACCESS table contains in-frame sequences only and omits some clones. Under half of the omission traces to an unresolved V gene where checked; the cause of the rest is unknown. The sample includes 120,000 to 150,000 clones, with 84% observed a single time. The ten largest account for 4.8% of the sample. Sequenced material: peripheral blood. These receptors all stem from a human donor in a cohort sampled during active COVID-19.

This sequence joins TRBV7-9 and TRBJ2-7; TRBD2 aligns across 7 bases. CDR1 SEHNR and CDR2 FQNEAQ come from the germline V gene (reference sequence). There are 13 residues in the CDR3. The junction had 6 bases not matched to a gene; V was cut back by 5 bases and J by 5 bases. Written as DNA, the CDR3 is TGTGCCAGCAGCGTAGATGGGGGGGACGAGCAGTACGTC. It specifies CASSVDGGDEQYV.

The J gene is TRBJ2-7, the V gene TRBV28; D might be TRBD1 (6 bases). CDR3 length: 12 residues. The V gene lost 6 bases and the J gene lost 4 bases, with 10 bases spanning the gap. Germline V lookup: CDR1 MDHEN, CDR2 SYDVKM. The CDR3 region has the DNA TGTGCCAGCAGCTTAACAGGGTACGAGCAGTACGTC. Amino acid sequence: CASSLTGYEQYV.

The J gene is TRBJ1-4, the V gene TRBV6-5, with TRBD1 matching 8 bases. CDR1 is MNHEY, CDR2 SVGAGI, per germline. The CDR3 spans 14 residues. V was clipped by 7 bases and J by 2 bases; unmatched bases: 3. The CDR3 bases are TGTGCCAGCAACTACAGGGGGACTAATGAAAAACTGTTTTTT. Translating gives CASNYRGTNEKLFF.

The chain employs TRBV3-1 (or the pseudogene TRBV3-2) and TRBJ1-2; D ambiguous. Trimming took off 1 base at V and 7 bases at J, with 13 bases between the two ends. CDR1 LGHDT and CDR2 YNNKEL come from the germline V gene (reference sequence). This CDR3 has 14 amino acids. As DNA, the CDR3 is TGTGCCAGCAGCCAAGGGTACAGTCGTCTTGGCTACACCTTC. Protein: CASSQGYSRLGYTF.

The chain joins TRBV5-4 to TRBJ2-7; 7 bases are shared with TRBD1. Germline lookup yields CDR1 SGHNT and CDR2 YYREEE (reference sequence). The length of the CDR3 is 14 residues. The junction had 7 bases not matched to a gene; V was cut back by 4 bases and J by 3 bases. The CDR3 DNA reads as TGTGCCAGCAGCGACCGGGACAGAGACTACGAGCAGTACTTC. It yields the protein CASSDRDRDYEQYF.

This chain uses TRBV6-2 or TRBV6-3 with TRBJ1-3; 7 bases fit TRBD1. This CDR3 contains 16 residues. Trimming took 2 bases from V and 0 from J; bases not matched to a gene: 4. Per germline, CDR1 MNHEY and CDR2 SVGEGT. The CDR3 nucleotides are TGTGCCAGCAGTTACGACAGGGAAATCTCTGGAAACACCATATATTTT. This translates into CASSYDREISGNTIYF.

The gene calls are TRBV5-6 and TRBJ1-2; D remains unclear. Trimming stripped 0 bases from V and 4 bases from J, with 4 bases between. The CDR3 spans 12 residues. From germline, CDR1 is SGHDT and CDR2 YYEEEE. CDR3 amino acids: CASSLALYGYTF. CDR3 bases: TGTGCCAGCAGCTTGGCCCTCTATGGCTACACCTTC.

The chain combines TRBV2 with TRBJ2-5; TRBD1 agrees at 11 bases. In germline, CDR1 is SNHLY, CDR2 FYNNEI. Trimming took 4 bases from V and 2 from J; bases not matched to a gene: 3. This CDR3 has 15 residues. The CDR3 bases are TGTGCCAGCAGTGGGACAGGGGGCGCGCAAGAGACCCAGTACTTC. Translating it yields CASSGTGGAQETQYF.

The chain joins TRBV30 to TRBJ1-1, with 8 bases aligning to TRBD1. The V and J ends lost 2 bases and 4 bases, in that order; junction bases with no gene match: 3. CDR1 and CDR2 (germline): GTSNPN, SVGIG (reference sequence). The CDR3 sequence is 13 residues long. CDR3 protein: CAWSFQGATEAFF. CDR3 nucleotide sequence: TGTGCCTGGAGTTTCCAGGGGGCCACTGAAGCTTTCTTT.

This clone was seen only a few times. V usage is TRBV3-1 (or the pseudogene TRBV3-2) and J usage is TRBJ2-7; D is ambiguous. Germline values: CDR1 LGHDT, CDR2 YNNKEL (reference sequence). This CDR3 region has 16 residues. Trimming removed 4 bases from V and 5 bases from J, with 21 bases in between. CDR3 DNA: TGTGCCAGCAGCCCTTGTGATCCTTTCGTGTTAGACGAGCAGTACTTC. Residues: CASSPCDPFVLDEQYF.

The chain employs TRBV6-5 and TRBJ1-1; D unclear. Germline CDR1 is MNHEY and CDR2 is SVGAGI. V lost 7 bases, J lost 3 bases, and 15 bases lay in between. The CDR3 length is 14 residues. The CDR3 region has the DNA TGTGCCAGCATCGGGGAGAGGGTATACACTGAAGCTTTCTTT. Translated, it gives CASIGERVYTEAFF.

Comments on this clone: Different DNA sequences within this sample yield the same CDR3. The chain recombines TRBV5-1 with TRBJ1-1; 8 nucleotides match TRBD1. Germline trimming cut 0 bases from V and 2 bases from J; bases unmatched to any gene: 3. The CDR3 runs 15 residues. CDR1 and CDR2 (germline): SGHRS, YFSETQ. CDR3 region: CASSLAGTGNTEAFF. CDR3 DNA: TGCGCCAGCAGCTTGGCCGGGACAGGAAACACTGAAGCTTTCTTT. The full variable domain, in which reference TRBV5-1 and TRBJ1-1 provide the parts outside the CDR3, is KAGVTQTPRYLIKTRGQQVTLSCSPISGHRSVSWYQQTPGQGLQFLFEYFSETQRNKGNFPGRFSGRQFSNSRSEMNVSTLELGDSALYLCASSLAGTGNTEAFFGQGTRLTVV.

This clone was detected only a few times. DNA of the CDR3: TGTGCCAGTAGGAGACAGGGGTCCAACACCGGGGAGCTGTTTTTT. Translated: CASRRQGSNTGELFF. The rearrangement links TRBV19 to TRBJ2-2, with 8 bases that match TRBD1. V trimming: 6 bases; J trimming: 2 bases; junction bases outside the gene matches: 5. CDR1 LNHDA and CDR2 SQIVND come from the germline V gene (reference sequence). The CDR3 is 15 amino acids.

The CDR3 DNA follows: TGTGCCAGCTCACGAACAGGGGTGGACTATGGCTACACCTTC. As protein: CASSRTGVDYGYTF. This chain links TRBV18 with TRBJ1-2; 7 bases line up with TRBD1. Trimming took 4 bases from V and 3 from J; bases not matched to a gene: 5. The CDR3 covers 14 residues. Germline CDR1 is KGHSH and CDR2 is LQKENI.

This sequence joins TRBV25-1 and TRBJ1-2, with 8 bases matching TRBD1. The CDR3 consists of 16 residues. Looked up from germline, CDR1 is MGHDK and CDR2 is SYGVNS. After removal of 0 bases from V and 6 bases from J, the junction contained 9 bases not matched to a gene. The CDR3 loop is CASSEYIPTGVHGYTF. The CDR3 region has the DNA TGTGCCAGCAGTGAATATATCCCGACAGGGGTACATGGCTACACCTTC.

The chain employs TRBV19 and TRBJ1-4; 8 positions agree with TRBD1. This CDR3 comprises 14 residues. The trim removed 3 bases at V and 8 bases at J, leaving 5 bases unmatched. Germline V gene sequence: CDR1 LNHDA, CDR2 SQIVND (reference sequence). The CDR3 nucleotides are TGTGCCAGTAGTATGGGACAGGTTCGAGAAAAACTGTTTTTT. Its translation is CASSMGQVREKLFF.

V is TRBV6-2 or TRBV6-3 and J is TRBJ2-7, with a possible D match to TRBD1 (5 bases). This CDR3 is 16 amino acids long. The V and J ends lost 0 bases and 4 bases respectively, with 16 bases between them. Looked up from germline, CDR1 is MNHEY and CDR2 is SVGEGT. The CDR3 DNA is TGTGCCAGCAGTTACTCGGACACCGGATCGCCGTACGAGCAGTACTTC. Residues: CASSYSDTGSPYEQYF.

The V and J genes are TRBV2 and TRBJ1-5; perhaps TRBD1 as D (5 bases). V lost 3 bases and J lost 2, with 20 bases in between. Germline V gene lookup returns CDR1 SNHLY and CDR2 FYNNEI. This CDR3 has 18 residues. The CDR3: CASSDSRAQLGGNQPQHF. CDR3 sequence (DNA): TGTGCCAGCAGTGATAGCAGGGCCCAGTTGGGTGGCAATCAGCCCCAGCATTTT.

The CDR3 spells CASSTPILGGEQFF. CDR3 sequence (DNA): TGTGCCAGCAGCACCCCGATTTTAGGGGGTGAGCAGTTCTTC. The chain is built from TRBV11-2 and TRBJ2-1; TRBD1 is a possible D gene (6 bases). Per the germline V gene, CDR1 is SGHAT and CDR2 is FQNNGV. The CDR3 extends over 14 amino acids. Trimming removed 5 bases at V and 9 bases at J, with 17 bases between.

V gene TRBV7-2 combines with J gene TRBJ2-1; TRBD2 matches 11 bases. V lost 0 bases, J lost 10 bases, and 8 bases stayed unmatched. The CDR3 sequence is 16 residues long. Germline assignment: CDR1 SGHTA and CDR2 FQGNSA. This CDR3 is CASSLASTSGGSEQFF. The CDR3 DNA reads TGTGCCAGCAGCTTAGCTAGCACTAGCGGGGGCAGCGAGCAGTTCTTC.

The CDR3 DNA sequence: TGTGCCAGCAGCCCTTCGGAGAAGCAGTACTTC. It encodes CASSPSEKQYF. The V and J genes are TRBV12-3 or TRBV12-4 and TRBJ2-7, with unresolved D. The CDR3 contains 11 residues. Deletions cut 6 bases from V and 8 bases from J, with 11 bases between.

Concerning this clone: The sample holds other DNA sequences that translate to the same CDR3. The rearrangement joins TRBV5-1 to TRBJ2-1; 9 bases match TRBD2. This CDR3 region has 15 residues. The ends lost 0 bases at V and 5 bases at J; junction bases unmatched: 3. CDR1 and CDR2 from the germline V gene are SGHRS and YFSETQ. The CDR3 bases are TGCGCCAGCAGCTTGGGTGGCGGGGGGGACAATGAGCAGTTCTTC. It encodes CASSLGGGGDNEQFF.

The chain carries TRBV5-1 and TRBJ1-4; D is uncertain. The V and J ends lost 0 bases and 5 bases respectively, with 5 bases between them. There are 13 residues in the CDR3. Per the germline V gene, CDR1 is SGHRS and CDR2 is YFSETQ. Here the CDR3 reads CASSLASNEKLFF. CDR3 coding DNA: TGCGCCAGCAGCTTGGCGTCGAATGAAAAACTGTTTTTT. The variable domain in full, completed from reference TRBV5-1 and TRBJ1-4, reads KAGVTQTPRYLIKTRGQQVTLSCSPISGHRSVSWYQQTPGQGLQFLFEYFSETQRNKGNFPGRFSGRQFSNSRSEMNVSTLELGDSALYLCASSLASNEKLFFGSGTQLSVL.

The chain has TRBV6-6 and TRBJ2-5, with a tentative D call TRBD1 (5 bases). There are 15 residues in the CDR3. CDR1 is MNHNY, CDR2 SVGAGI, per germline (reference sequence). With 0 bases removed from V and 2 bases from J, the gap between germline ends came to 10 bases. The CDR3, as DNA: TGTGCCAGCAGTTACTCAGGGGTGCGGCAAGAGACCCAGTACTTC. Translating gives CASSYSGVRQETQYF.

The chain joins TRBV30 to TRBJ1-1; D unresolved. The CDR3 consists of 13 residues. Deletions cut 2 bases from V and 4 bases from J, with 11 bases between. CDR1 is GTSNPN and CDR2 is SVGIG in the germline V gene (reference sequence). CDR3 residues: CAWSYSEGTEAFF. DNA of the CDR3: TGTGCCTGGAGTTACTCCGAGGGCACTGAAGCTTTCTTT.

This rearrangement joins TRBV10-3 to TRBJ2-1; a possible D gene is TRBD2 (6 bases). V dropped 6 bases and J dropped 7 bases, with 19 bases sitting between them. Per the germline V gene, CDR1 is ENHRY and CDR2 is SYGVKD. CDR3 length: 15 residues. CDR3 DNA: TGTGCCATCAGGGGGGGATGGGTAATGGAGAATGAGCAGTTCTTC. Amino acids: CAIRGGWVMENEQFF.

With regard to this clone: The junction differs from germline at one of its ends, possibly a read error. The chain uses TRBV7-2 and TRBJ2-1, with D maybe TRBD1 (6 bases). Germline CDR1 and CDR2: SGHTA and FQGNSA. The length of the CDR3 is 17 residues. CDR3 residues: CASSLALSGTLRNEQFF. The DNA for the CDR3 is TGTGCCAGCAGCCTAGCCCTATCCGGGACACTCAGGAATGAGCAGTTCTTC.

This clone has a single count. The chain uses TRBV10-1 and TRBJ2-2; 11 bases agree with TRBD2. V trimming: 6 bases; J trimming: 4 bases; junction bases outside the gene matches: 7. The CDR3 consists of 16 residues. Germline-derived CDR1 and CDR2 are WNHNN and SYGVQD (reference sequence). The CDR3: CASSLAGGSGTGELFF. The DNA for the CDR3 is TGCGCCAGCAGCCTAGCGGGAGGAAGTGGCACCGGGGAGCTGTTTTTT.